Below, 2 T cell receptor beta chains from the same sample are listed, as sequenced in a study of T cells after yellow fever vaccination. Using its own MiXCR run on the 5' RACE reads, TCRdb lists one record per CDR3 protein. The table records roughly 65,000 distinct CDR3 sequences, under 6.5% of them present only once. Material: CD4+ T cells sorted from PBMCs, obtained approximately 15 days after the first yellow fever vaccination. The receptors originated from a man aged 18-30 years who received the YFV17D yellow fever vaccine.

In its sample, this clonotype was seen once. The CDR3 nucleotides read TGTGCCAGCAGCGTACCGGGCCTACTCGAGCAGTACTTC. Its translation is CASSVPGLLEQYF. The chain joins TRBV7-9 to TRBJ2-7, with no clear D. CDR1 and CDR2 (germline): SEHNR, FQNEAQ (reference sequence). The CDR3 is 13 residues long. The V end was cut by 5 bases, the J end by 6 bases, with 14 bases between.

This chain connects TRBV29-1 to TRBJ2-3, with TRBD1 as a possible D gene (5 bases). The CDR3 is 14 amino acids. CDR1 and CDR2 from the germline V gene are SQVTM and ANQGSEA. V lost 7 bases and J 0 bases, leaving 14 bases between the germline ends. CDR3 residues: CSARTLWSTDTQYF. CDR3 nucleotides: TGCAGCGCACGGACACTTTGGAGCACAGATACGCAGTATTTT.